This T cell receptor beta chain was identified during a study of cytomegalovirus exposure and HLA in healthy donors. Trimming left V 1 base short and J 2 bases short, with 11 bases between. This CDR3 is 14 amino acids long. In germline, CDR1 is GTSNPN, CDR2 SVGIG (reference sequence). About this clone itself: What it binds is unknown.

Overall study findings and caveats: Some TCR beta chains (roughly 150 of them) were listed as cytomegalovirus-associated.

PCR used 60 Vbeta primers and 13 Jbeta primers. Source study methods: Counted up in a later analysis, unique TCR beta chains came to approximately 77 million, with around 9.9 million shared. Using immunoSEQ multiplex PCR, the repertoire was profiled, and TCRdb retains in-frame clones only, with some absent. That table is the source of V, J and clone size, and D and trimming were worked out from the DNA. The table has approximately 150,000 clones, more than 70% seen once. The sequencing input was PBMCs. V is TRBV30 and J is TRBJ1-1; tentative D call: TRBD1 (5 bases). The clonotype comes from a male donor in good health and CMV-seronegative. The CDR3 spells CAWSGGGVNTEAFF. CDR3 DNA sequence: TGTGCCTGGAGTGGAGGAGGGGTAAACACTGAAGCTTTCTTT.